Listed here are 2 T cell receptor beta chains from one sample, sequenced in a study of naive and memory T cell subsets (TCRdb year 2017). A robust, sensitive protocol for the amplification, sequencing and analysis of TCRs was described in the study, in which 3' ligation of a UMI-containing oligonucleotide to TCR cDNA was used. Libraries were constructed by 5' RACE. Sequencing instrument: Illumina MiSeq. The ligated cDNA was amplified by four rounds of PCR, in which nested alpha and beta constant region primers were used together with the SP2 primer. TCRdb itself trimmed the public reads at Q25 with fastp, ran MiXCR and retained productive beta chains. One record per CDR3 amino acid sequence lists the most common genes and DNA. A total of 55,000 to 70,000 distinct CDR3 sequences appear in this sample, 5.5% to 8.5% of them only once. 9.7% of the sample is in the top ten clones. These receptors were obtained from a male donor in good health.

This clonotype came up many times. The gene calls are TRBV20-1 and TRBJ2-1; 11 bases are shared with TRBD2. From germline, CDR1 is DFQATT and CDR2 SNEGSKA (reference sequence). This CDR3 has 15 amino acids. The V segment lost 4 bases and the J segment 7 bases; nucleotides outside the gene matches: 9. CDR3 sequence reads: CSATWRLAGGNEQFF. CDR3 DNA sequence: TGCAGTGCTACATGGCGGCTAGCGGGAGGTAATGAGCAGTTCTTC.

In this sample, this clonotype turned up a few times. V and J are TRBV12-3 or TRBV12-4 and TRBJ1-1; D remains ambiguous. The length of the CDR3 is 17 residues. Deletions cut 4 bases from V and 0 bases from J, with 18 bases between. The CDR3 spells CASSSPPGGSLNTEAFF. For the CDR3, the DNA is TGTGCCAGCAGTTCCCCCCCGGGTGGCAGTCTGAACACTGAAGCTTTCTTT.